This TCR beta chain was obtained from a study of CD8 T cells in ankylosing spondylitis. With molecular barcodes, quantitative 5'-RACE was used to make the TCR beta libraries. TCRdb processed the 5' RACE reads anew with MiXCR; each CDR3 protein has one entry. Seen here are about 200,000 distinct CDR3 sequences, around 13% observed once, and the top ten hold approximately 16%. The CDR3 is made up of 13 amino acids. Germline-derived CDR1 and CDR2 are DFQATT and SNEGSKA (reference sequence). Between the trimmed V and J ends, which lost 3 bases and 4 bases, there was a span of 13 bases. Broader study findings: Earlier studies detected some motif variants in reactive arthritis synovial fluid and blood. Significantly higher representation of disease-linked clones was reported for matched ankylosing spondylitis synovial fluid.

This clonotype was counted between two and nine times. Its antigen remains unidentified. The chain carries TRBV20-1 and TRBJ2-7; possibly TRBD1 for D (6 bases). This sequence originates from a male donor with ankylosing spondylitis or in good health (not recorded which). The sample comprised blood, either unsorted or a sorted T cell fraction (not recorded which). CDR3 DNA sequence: TGCAGTGCTAGTTCGACAGGCTGGTACGAGCAGTACTTC. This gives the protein CSASSTGWYEQYF.